Each of the 12 T cell receptor beta chains below was sequenced from the same sample in a study of blood T cell repertoires in COVID-19. Only in-frame clones appear in the TCRdb table, and some are missing; sequencing was by immunoSEQ multiplex PCR. The data show a few hundred thousand clones, with approximately 83% seen just once and roughly 3% held by the top ten. Sequenced material: peripheral blood. All receptors derive from a woman in her thirties who had recovered from COVID-19.

The rearrangement uses TRBV30 and TRBJ2-2; a weak D match, TRBD2 (6 bases). Deletions cut 3 bases from V and 1 base from J, with 6 bases between. This CDR3 comprises 13 residues. The V gene's germline CDR1 is GTSNPN and CDR2 SVGIG (reference sequence). In nucleotides, the CDR3 is TGTGCCTGGAGGGGACTGAACACCGGGGAGCTGTTTTTT. It encodes CAWRGLNTGELFF.

The genes are TRBV4-2 and TRBJ2-1; 7 bases map to TRBD2. J lost 0 bases, V lost 0 bases, and 5 bases had no gene match. CDR3 length equals 17 residues. Looked up from germline, CDR1 is LGHNA and CDR2 is YNFKEQ. The CDR3 reads CASSQEPAGSSYNEQFF. In DNA form, the CDR3 reads TGTGCCAGCAGCCAAGAGCCAGCGGGAAGCTCCTACAATGAGCAGTTCTTC.

In its sample, this clone was seen once. The chain recombines TRBV5-4 with TRBJ2-3; 8 bases line up with TRBD2. CDR3 length equals 15 residues. Per germline, CDR1 SGHNT and CDR2 YYREEE (reference sequence). V was clipped by 3 bases and J by 4 bases; unmatched bases: 7. The CDR3 DNA is TGTGCCAGCAGCTACAGCGGGAGTAGGGCAGATACGCAGTATTTT. Protein sequence: CASSYSGSRADTQYF.

This sequence joins TRBV6-5 and TRBJ2-3; 10 bases agree with TRBD2. Germline CDR1 is MNHEY and CDR2 is SVGAGI. V was pared by 7 bases and J by 3 bases, with 4 bases of the junction left unmatched. The CDR3 is 14 amino acids. The CDR3 DNA reads TGTGCCAGCATCCCTAGCGGGAGAACAGATACGCAGTATTTT. This gives the protein CASIPSGRTDTQYF.

As for this clone: Other DNA variants within this sample encode the same CDR3. The chain uses TRBV20-1 and TRBJ2-7; a weak D match, TRBD1 (5 bases). Germline loops: CDR1 DFQATT, CDR2 SNEGSKA (reference sequence). With 6 bases removed from V and 2 bases from J, the gap between germline ends came to 8 bases. CDR3 size: 11 residues. The CDR3: CSAKGAYEQYF. The CDR3 DNA reads TGCAGTGCCAAAGGGGCCTACGAGCAGTACTTC.

The chain links TRBV7-9 to TRBJ1-2; 9 nucleotides align to TRBD1. The CDR3 covers 17 residues. Trimming cost V 5 bases and J 0 bases; bases outside gene matches: 10. The germline V gene encodes CDR1 SEHNR and CDR2 FQNEAQ (reference sequence). The CDR3 DNA is TGTGCCAGCAGCCGTACGACAGGGGGAATGACTAACTATGGCTACACCTTC. Residues: CASSRTTGGMTNYGYTF.

The gene calls are TRBV13 and TRBJ2-3; D may be TRBD1 (6 bases). CDR1 and CDR2 from the germline V gene are PRHDT and FYEKMQ (reference sequence). The CDR3 is made up of 15 amino acids. With 5 bases removed from V and 2 bases from J, the gap between germline ends came to 14 bases. CDR3 sequence reads: CASSAGADNTDTQYF. CDR3 nucleotide sequence: TGTGCCAGCAGCGCAGGGGCAGATAACACAGATACGCAGTATTTT.

Points on this clone: Other DNA sequences in this specimen translate into the identical CDR3. This chain uses TRBV7-2 with TRBJ1-1; TRBD1 is a possible D gene (5 bases). The CDR3 contains 14 residues. Germline assignment: CDR1 SGHTA and CDR2 FQGNSA. V gave up 1 base and J gave up 4 bases, with 10 bases separating them. This CDR3 is CASSLVQGGTEAFF. CDR3 DNA: TGTGCCAGCAGCTTAGTCCAGGGAGGCACTGAAGCTTTCTTT.

The V gene is TRBV9, the J gene TRBJ1-5; the D gene is possibly TRBD1 (6 bases). Germline lookup yields CDR1 SGDLS and CDR2 YYNGEE. V was pared by 3 bases and J by 3 bases, with 13 bases between. The CDR3 runs to 15 residues. For the CDR3, the DNA is TGTGCCAGCAGCGCGGGGGGCGGAAACAATCAGCCCCAGCATTTT. Translated: CASSAGGGNNQPQHF. Full variable domain (outside the CDR3, taken from reference TRBV9 and TRBJ1-5): DSGVTQTPKHLITATGQRVTLRCSPRSGDLSVYWYQQSLDQGLQFLIQYYNGEERAKGNILERFSAQQFPDLHSELNLSSLELGDSALYFCASSAGGGNNQPQHFGDGTRLSIL.

The DNA for the CDR3 is TGTGCCAGCCTGGTAGGGGTTGGAGATACGCAGTATTTT. It translates to CASLVGVGDTQYF. The V gene is TRBV12-3 or TRBV12-4, the J gene TRBJ2-3; D is perhaps TRBD1 (5 bases). This CDR3 comprises 13 residues. V dropped 8 bases and J dropped 5 bases, with 14 bases sitting between them.

This clone was seen many times. The V call is TRBV10-3, the J call TRBJ1-1; 7 positions agree with TRBD1. V shed 6 bases and J 3 bases; nucleotides not matched to a gene: 7. The CDR3 sequence is 14 residues long. Germline V gene data show CDR1 as ENHRY and CDR2 as SYGVKD. CDR3 in amino acids: CAISLTGKDTEAFF. CDR3 nucleotides: TGTGCCATCAGCCTGACAGGGAAGGACACTGAAGCTTTCTTT.

This clone has just one count. This sequence joins TRBV19 and TRBJ1-1; 9 bases line up with TRBD1. J lost 1 base, V lost 5 bases, and 2 bases had no gene match. The CDR3 length is 14 residues. The V gene's germline CDR1 is LNHDA and CDR2 SQIVND (reference sequence). DNA for the CDR3: TGTGCCAGTAGTCCACAGGGGGCGAACACTGAAGCTTTCTTT. This encodes CASSPQGANTEAFF.